The next 27 T cell receptor beta chains were all read from a single sample in a study of blood T cell repertoires in COVID-19. Using immunoSEQ multiplex PCR, the repertoire was profiled, and TCRdb retains in-frame clones only, with some absent. The repertoire holds more than 95,000 clones, with over 80% as singletons. Sequenced material: peripheral blood. These receptors were taken from a man younger than 45 with acute or convalescent COVID-19.

The chain is built from TRBV25-1 and TRBJ2-7, with D tentatively TRBD2 (5 bases). Per germline, CDR1 MGHDK and CDR2 SYGVNS. The CDR3 loop spans 8 amino acids. The CDR3 DNA reads as TGCACTCGGGGCGAGCAGTACGTC. As protein: CTRGEQYV.

The chain recombines TRBV18 with TRBJ2-3, with D perhaps matching TRBD1 (5 bases). Germline lookup yields CDR1 KGHSH and CDR2 LQKENI. There are 14 residues in the CDR3. The V end lost 3 bases, the J end lost 5 bases, and 12 bases lay between the germline ends. The CDR3 spells CASSPRRAEDTQYF. The CDR3 nucleotides read TGTGCCAGCTCACCCCGCAGGGCGGAAGATACGCAGTATTTT.

V usage is TRBV5-1 and J usage is TRBJ2-7; D possibly corresponds to TRBD1 (7 bases). Trimming removed 4 bases at V and 3 bases at J, with 17 bases between. The V gene's germline CDR1 is SGHRS and CDR2 YFSETQ. This CDR3 comprises 15 residues. CDR3: CASSRGTEPFYEQYV. CDR3 sequence (DNA): TGCGCCAGCAGCCGGGGGACAGAACCTTTCTACGAGCAGTACGTC.

The V call is TRBV15, the J call TRBJ1-1; 10 bases agree with TRBD1. The CDR3 is made up of 15 amino acids. The germline V gene has CDR1 LNHNV and CDR2 YYDKDF (reference sequence). After removal of 4 bases from V and 3 bases from J, the junction contained 5 bases not matched to a gene. This chain's CDR3 is CATSIRQGAYTEAFF. CDR3 DNA: TGTGCCACCAGCATTCGACAGGGGGCGTACACTGAAGCTTTCTTT.

The chain joins TRBV7-2 to TRBJ1-1, with 7 positions matching TRBD1. The V gene's germline CDR1 is SGHTA and CDR2 FQGNSA. This CDR3 has 16 amino acids. Trimming removed 3 bases from V and 4 bases from J; junction bases left unmatched: 11. CDR3 in DNA: TGTGCCAGCAGCTTCCAGGGGGGTCGGGGTATCACTGAAGCTTTCTTT. As protein: CASSFQGGRGITEAFF.

V usage is TRBV12-3 or TRBV12-4 and J usage is TRBJ1-2; 8 nucleotides line up with TRBD1. V lost 6 bases and J lost 7; bases outside the gene matches: 7. The CDR3 is made up of 13 amino acids. CDR3 residues: CASRLAGGIGYTF. DNA of the CDR3: TGTGCCAGCAGACTCGCAGGGGGCATTGGCTACACCTTC.

V usage is TRBV5-4 and J usage is TRBJ2-5; D is uncertain. The CDR3 runs 16 residues. Germline lookup yields CDR1 SGHNT and CDR2 YYREEE (reference sequence). Trimming took off 0 bases at V and 1 base at J, with 13 bases between the two ends. The CDR3 is CASSLGSGPAQETQYF. CDR3 nucleotides: TGTGCCAGCAGCTTGGGCTCGGGTCCGGCCCAAGAGACCCAGTACTTC.

This chain connects TRBV28 to TRBJ2-1; 10 positions agree with TRBD2. Trimming removed 6 bases from V and 7 bases from J; junction bases left unmatched: 9. CDR1 MDHEN and CDR2 SYDVKM come from the germline V gene. There are 15 residues in the CDR3. The CDR3: CASRKAGGPSNEQFF. The CDR3 DNA follows: TGTGCCAGCAGGAAAGCGGGAGGGCCCTCGAATGAGCAGTTCTTC.

The chain links TRBV5-1 to TRBJ2-1; D is unclear. Between the trimmed V and J ends, which lost 0 bases and 5 bases, there was a span of 6 bases. The germline CDR1 and CDR2 sequences are SGHRS and YFSETQ. CDR3 length equals 13 residues. CDR3 sequence reads: CASSLVQNNEQFF. The DNA for the CDR3 is TGCGCCAGCAGCTTGGTTCAGAACAATGAGCAGTTCTTC.

This clone occurred a few times. The chain employs TRBV27 and TRBJ2-7; D might be TRBD1 (5 bases). From germline, CDR1 is MNHEY and CDR2 SMNVEV (reference sequence). This CDR3 region has 13 residues. V gave up 7 bases and J gave up 2 bases, with 12 bases separating them. CDR3 nucleotides: TGTGCCAGCATTCAGGGTTACCCCTACGAGCAGTACTTC. Protein product: CASIQGYPYEQYF.

The J gene is TRBJ2-2, the V gene TRBV15, with D tentatively TRBD1 (6 bases). This CDR3 comprises 15 residues. Germline V gene sequence: CDR1 LNHNV, CDR2 YYDKDF (reference sequence). V was pared by 0 bases and J by 7 bases, with 12 bases between. CDR3: CATSREGASFGELFF. The CDR3 coding sequence is TGTGCCACCAGCAGAGAGGGGGCCTCGTTCGGGGAGCTGTTTTTT.

The genes are TRBV9 and TRBJ2-7; perhaps TRBD2 as D (6 bases). Germline V gene sequence: CDR1 SGDLS, CDR2 YYNGEE. This CDR3 is 14 amino acids long. Trimming shortened V by 4 bases and J by 1 base, and 12 bases separated the two germline ends. This chain's CDR3 is CASSPWGESYEQYF. In nucleotides, the CDR3 is TGTGCCAGCAGCCCCTGGGGGGAATCCTACGAGCAGTACTTC.

The genes are TRBV10-1 and TRBJ1-5, with D perhaps TRBD1 (5 bases). Trimming cost V 2 bases and J 5 bases, with 13 bases left between them. The CDR3 spans 15 residues. CDR1 is WNHNN, CDR2 SYGVQD, per germline (reference sequence). The CDR3 protein is CASSEVREGHQPQHF. In DNA, the CDR3 is TGCGCCAGCAGTGAGGTCAGGGAAGGGCATCAGCCCCAGCATTTT.

The chain links TRBV25-1 to TRBJ1-2; TRBD1 is a possible D gene (5 bases). With 1 base removed from V and 1 base from J, the gap between germline ends came to 10 bases. This CDR3 contains 15 residues. Germline CDR1 and CDR2: MGHDK and SYGVNS. The CDR3 DNA is TGTGCCAGCAGTGAATGGGGCAGCCTTAACTATGGCTACACCTTC. Translated, it gives CASSEWGSLNYGYTF.

This chain links TRBV19 with TRBJ1-1, with D perhaps TRBD1 (6 bases). Germline V gene sequence: CDR1 LNHDA, CDR2 SQIVND (reference sequence). V was pared by 4 bases and J by 1 base, with 10 bases between. The CDR3 is 14 residues long. The CDR3 nucleotides read TGTGCCAGTAGTAACAGGGAGGGGAACACTGAAGCTTTCTTT. As protein: CASSNREGNTEAFF.

The gene calls are TRBV13 and TRBJ2-1, with TRBD2 matching over 10 bases. The germline gives CDR1 PRHDT, CDR2 FYEKMQ (reference sequence). The CDR3 covers 15 residues. Losses at the gene ends were 4 bases for V and 7 bases for J; bases not matched to a gene: 7. The CDR3 sequence: CASSSRVAGGNEQFF. In DNA, the CDR3 is TGTGCCAGCAGCTCACGGGTAGCGGGAGGTAATGAGCAGTTCTTC.

The rearrangement links TRBV3-1 (or the pseudogene TRBV3-2) to TRBJ2-7; D is ambiguous. There are 12 residues in the CDR3. V lost 2 bases to trimming and J lost 4 bases, with 6 bases between them. The germline CDR1 and CDR2 sequences are LGHDT and YNNKEL (reference sequence). The CDR3 is CASSQMSYEQYF. The CDR3 nucleotides read TGTGCCAGCAGCCAAATGTCTTACGAGCAGTACTTC.

The V and J genes are TRBV18 and TRBJ1-1; D remains ambiguous. Germline CDR1 and CDR2: KGHSH and LQKENI. V gave up 5 bases and J gave up 0 bases, with 7 bases separating them. The CDR3 is made up of 13 amino acids. In DNA form, the CDR3 reads TGTGCCAGCTCAGGGCAGATGAACACTGAAGCTTTCTTT. It is translated as CASSGQMNTEAFF.

The rearrangement links TRBV4-3 to TRBJ2-7, with D maybe TRBD2 (5 bases). CDR1 is LGHNA and CDR2 is YSLEER in the germline V gene. CDR3 size: 15 residues. The V end was cut by 1 base, the J end by 2 bases, with 12 bases between. The CDR3 DNA reads TGCGCCAGCAGCCAAGTGTGGGCGGGCACCTACGAGCAGTACTTC. This gives the protein CASSQVWAGTYEQYF.

This chain links TRBV5-6 with TRBJ2-7; D is unresolved. Trimming removed 0 bases at V and 3 bases at J, with 4 bases between. Germline V gene data show CDR1 as SGHDT and CDR2 as YYEEEE. This CDR3 region has 12 residues. As DNA, the CDR3 is TGTGCCAGCAGCTTGGCCAGCTACGAGCAGTACGTC. Its protein product is CASSLASYEQYV.

The CDR3 sequence is CARLRGGMGEKLFF. The CDR3 DNA follows: TGTGCCAGGCTACGAGGGGGAATGGGTGAAAAACTGTTTTTT. The rearrangement uses TRBV6-5 and TRBJ1-4, with D possibly TRBD1 on 6 matching bases. CDR1 and CDR2 (germline): MNHEY, SVGAGI. There are 14 residues in the CDR3. Trimming pared 9 bases from V and 7 bases from J, leaving 18 bases between.

This rearrangement joins TRBV29-1 to TRBJ2-3; 7 positions agree with TRBD1. With 7 bases clipped from V and 5 bases from J, the junction kept 9 bases outside the gene matches. The CDR3 runs 13 residues. Germline CDR1 reads SQVTM; CDR2 reads ANQGSEA. The DNA for the CDR3 is TGCAGCGACGATAAGGGGGCGGAAGATACGCAGTATTTT. Translation: CSDDKGAEDTQYF.

V usage is TRBV2 and J usage is TRBJ2-1, with D possibly TRBD1 on 6 matching bases. Germline V gene sequence: CDR1 SNHLY, CDR2 FYNNEI. This CDR3 is built from 16 residues. Trimming took 2 bases from V and 2 from J, leaving 13 bases between them. The CDR3 sequence is CASSETEGDAYNEQFF. CDR3 sequence (DNA): TGTGCCAGCAGTGAAACCGAGGGGGATGCCTACAATGAGCAGTTCTTC.

V and J are TRBV24-1 and TRBJ2-3; 8 positions agree with TRBD2. With V trimmed by 9 bases and J by 4 bases, 5 bases remained unmatched. CDR1 KGHDR and CDR2 SFDVKD come from the germline V gene. The length of the CDR3 is 13 residues. CDR3 protein: CATSGTRSDTQYF. In DNA form, the CDR3 reads TGTGCCACCTCCGGGACTAGATCAGATACGCAGTATTTT.

The rearrangement links TRBV6-5 to TRBJ1-3, with TRBD1 matching over 10 bases. CDR1 MNHEY and CDR2 SVGAGI come from the germline V gene. This CDR3 comprises 15 residues. V shed 3 bases and J 4 bases; nucleotides not matched to a gene: 3. This chain's CDR3 is CASSYGQGEGNTIYF. In DNA, the CDR3 is TGTGCCAGCAGTTATGGACAGGGGGAAGGAAACACCATATATTTT.

This clone has a single count. J is TRBJ2-1 and V is TRBV11-3, with 10 bases that match TRBD2. The CDR3 sequence is 16 residues long. After removal of 4 bases from V and 7 bases from J, the junction contained 10 bases not matched to a gene. Per the germline V gene, CDR1 is SGHNT and CDR2 is YENEEA. The CDR3 nucleotides read TGTGCCAGCAGCTACCGAGCGGGAGGGCCTGGTAATGAGCAGTTCTTC. Translating it yields CASSYRAGGPGNEQFF.

This clone has only one observation. V gene TRBV9 combines with J gene TRBJ2-1; 8 nucleotides align to TRBD1. The CDR3 sequence is 12 residues long. J gave up 9 bases and V 3 bases, and 2 bases lay outside the gene matches. The germline V gene has CDR1 SGDLS and CDR2 YYNGEE. CDR3 residues: CASSAGGGEQFF. CDR3 DNA: TGTGCCAGCAGCGCAGGGGGCGGTGAGCAGTTCTTC.